These 30 T cell receptor beta chains were sequenced from one sample in a study of cytomegalovirus exposure and HLA in healthy donors. The repertoire was sequenced with immunoSEQ multiplex PCR; TCRdb's copy has only in-frame clones and lacks some. The sample includes around 400,000 clones, around 86% seen only once; the top ten take around 0.8%. Sequenced material: PBMCs. The receptors come from a woman aged 18-29 years in good health and CMV-seronegative.

The chain links TRBV6-1 to TRBJ1-5, with D maybe TRBD1 (6 bases). The CDR3 contains 13 residues. V was cut by 11 bases and J by 7 bases, with 18 bases left in between. Germline loops: CDR1 MNHNS, CDR2 SASEGT. The CDR3 DNA sequence: TGTGCCCTCCCTAGAGGGGGTCGACAGCCCCAGCATTTT. The encoded protein is CALPRGGRQPQHF.

Details on this clone: Germline is not matched at one junction end, which may reflect a read error. The V call is TRBV30, the J call TRBJ2-2; D possibly corresponds to TRBD2 (6 bases). Germline V gives CDR1 GTSNPN, CDR2 SVGIG (reference sequence). CDR3 length: 13 amino acids. The CDR3 nucleotides read TGTGCCCGGAGGGGCAGGGAGGCCGGGGAGCTGTTTTTT. It yields the protein CARRGREAGELFF. Full variable domain (rest looked up from reference TRBV30 and TRBJ2-2): SQTIHQWPATLVQPVGSPLSLECTVEGTSNPNLYWYRQAAGRGLQLLFYSVGIGQISSEVPQNLSASRPQDRQFILSSKKLLLSDSGFYLCARRGREAGELFFGEGSRLTVL.

This chain connects TRBV30 to TRBJ2-7; 7 nucleotides align to TRBD1. J was trimmed by 2 bases and V by 4 bases; bases with no gene match: 5. Germline V gene data show CDR1 as GTSNPN and CDR2 as SVGIG (reference sequence). The CDR3 has 13 amino acids. The CDR3, as DNA: TGTGCCTGGAATGGACAGGCCCCCTACGAGCAGTACTTC. Amino acid sequence: CAWNGQAPYEQYF.

This clone was seen just once. The rearrangement uses TRBV5-4 and TRBJ1-2; TRBD1 agrees at 8 bases. CDR3 length equals 16 residues. The junction had 8 bases not matched to a gene; V was cut back by 0 bases and J by 4 bases. Per the germline V gene, CDR1 is SGHNT and CDR2 is YYREEE (reference sequence). The CDR3 DNA reads as TGTGCCAGCAGCTTGGGTGGACAGGGTATATTCTATGGCTACACCTTC. It is translated as CASSLGGQGIFYGYTF.

The chain is built from TRBV7-7 and TRBJ1-3; D ambiguous. The V end lost 4 bases, the J end lost 9 bases, and 16 bases lay between the germline ends. CDR1 is SSHAT and CDR2 is FNYEAQ in the germline V gene (reference sequence). The CDR3 runs to 14 residues. In DNA, the CDR3 is TGTGCCAGCAGCTCGCGGGGAGCCAGGCTCACCATATATTTT. Translated: CASSSRGARLTIYF.

The chain recombines TRBV27 with TRBJ2-1; 9 bases align to TRBD2. Germline CDR1 MNHEY, CDR2 SMNVEV (reference sequence). V gave up 2 bases and J gave up 10 bases; unmatched junction bases: 3. The CDR3 is made up of 13 amino acids. The DNA for the CDR3 is TGTGCCAGCAGTTTACTAGCGGGATGGGAGCAGTTCTTC. Its translation is CASSLLAGWEQFF.

The rearrangement joins TRBV28 to TRBJ2-6; D gene ambiguous. CDR1 is MDHEN and CDR2 is SYDVKM in the germline V gene. V was trimmed by 1 base and J by 8 bases, leaving 9 bases between them. CDR3 length equals 14 residues. The CDR3 sequence is CASSLFLRSNVLTF. The CDR3 bases are TGTGCCAGCAGTTTATTCCTTCGGTCCAACGTCCTGACTTTC.

This chain uses TRBV30 with TRBJ1-5; 11 bases agree with TRBD1. This CDR3 contains 15 residues. The J segment lost 4 bases and the V segment lost 3 bases, leaving 5 bases of the junction unmatched. The germline gives CDR1 GTSNPN, CDR2 SVGIG (reference sequence). The CDR3 loop is CAWRGQGGNNQPQHF. CDR3 sequence (DNA): TGTGCCTGGAGGGGACAGGGGGGAAATAATCAGCCCCAGCATTTT.

The chain uses TRBV15 and TRBJ1-4, with D perhaps matching TRBD1 (5 bases). Trimming removed 0 bases from V and 4 bases from J, with 9 bases in between. Germline V gene lookup returns CDR1 LNHNV and CDR2 YYDKDF (reference sequence). The CDR3 has 15 residues. For the CDR3, the DNA is TGTGCCACCAGCAGAGATCAGACAGTTAATGAAAAACTGTTTTTT. Translated, it gives CATSRDQTVNEKLFF.

V and J are TRBV13 and TRBJ2-7, with D possibly TRBD2 on 5 matching bases. Germline CDR1 is PRHDT and CDR2 is FYEKMQ (reference sequence). V was pared by 1 base and J by 7 bases, with 8 bases between. This CDR3 contains 12 residues. In DNA, the CDR3 is TGTGCCAGCAGCTTAGTTACGGGAGAGCAGTACTTC. Protein sequence: CASSLVTGEQYF.

This rearrangement joins TRBV4-1 to TRBJ2-7, with a tentative D call TRBD2 (7 bases). The length of the CDR3 is 14 residues. Germline assignment: CDR1 MGHRA and CDR2 YSYEKL. Trimming cost V 2 bases and J 5 bases, with 13 bases left between them. This CDR3 is CASSQRGGGNEQYF. CDR3 DNA: TGCGCCAGCAGCCAAAGGGGGGGCGGCAACGAGCAGTACTTC.

The J gene is TRBJ2-1, the V gene TRBV30, with D possibly matching TRBD2 (6 bases). CDR1 and CDR2 (germline): GTSNPN, SVGIG (reference sequence). The CDR3 spans 11 residues. The CDR3 sequence: CASSGTLEQFF. The CDR3 DNA reads TGTGCTTCCTCCGGGACTCTTGAGCAGTTCTTC.

The genes are TRBV11-2 and TRBJ1-3, with a possible D match to TRBD1 (5 bases). CDR1 SGHAT and CDR2 FQNNGV come from the germline V gene. The CDR3 loop spans 15 amino acids. V lost 1 base and J 0 bases, leaving 7 bases between the germline ends. The CDR3 nucleotides are TGTGCCAGCAGCTTAGGACAGAACTCTGGAAACACCATATATTTT. Translation: CASSLGQNSGNTIYF. Full variable domain (remainder filled in from reference TRBV11-2 and TRBJ1-3): EAGVAQSPRYKIIEKRQSVAFWCNPISGHATLYWYQQILGQGPKLLIQFQNNGVVDDSQLPKDRFSAERLKGVDSTLKIQPAKLEDSAVYLCASSLGQNSGNTIYFGEGSWLTVV.

V is TRBV27 and J is TRBJ2-1, with TRBD1 identical over 12 bases. In germline, CDR1 is MNHEY, CDR2 SMNVEV (reference sequence). The CDR3 loop spans 16 amino acids. The V and J ends lost 3 bases and 7 bases, in that order; junction bases with no gene match: 7. CDR3 amino acids: CASSLGDRGHTNEQFF. The CDR3, as DNA: TGTGCCAGCAGTTTGGGGGACAGGGGGCATACGAATGAGCAGTTCTTC.

The chain links TRBV5-1 to TRBJ1-2, with D tentatively TRBD1 (5 bases). The V gene's germline CDR1 is SGHRS and CDR2 YFSETQ. Trimming removed 7 bases from V and 1 base from J, with 14 bases in between. The CDR3 spans 14 residues. The CDR3 reads CASAETGDNYGYTF. DNA of the CDR3: TGCGCCAGCGCTGAAACGGGGGATAACTATGGCTACACCTTC.

The J gene is TRBJ2-3, the V gene TRBV6-5; 7 nucleotides align to TRBD2. CDR3 size: 14 residues. The germline gives CDR1 MNHEY, CDR2 SVGAGI. V lost 5 bases, J lost 4 bases, and 6 bases stayed unmatched. The DNA of the CDR3 is TGTGCCAGCAGTCCGGGGGGAGGTGCAGATACGCAGTATTTT. Its protein is CASSPGGGADTQYF.

This sequence joins TRBV15 and TRBJ1-5; D is unresolved. Deletions cut 5 bases from V and 0 bases from J, with 14 bases between. The V gene's germline CDR1 is LNHNV and CDR2 YYDKDF (reference sequence). The CDR3 consists of 16 residues. This chain's CDR3 is CATSDQSAASNQPQHF. The DNA for the CDR3 is TGTGCCACCAGCGACCAGTCGGCGGCTAGCAATCAGCCCCAGCATTTT. The complete variable domain, with remaining parts taken from reference TRBV15 and TRBJ1-5, reads DAMVIQNPRYQVTQFGKPVTLSCSQTLNHNVMYWYQQKSSQAPKLLFHYYDKDFNNEADTPDNFQSRRPNTSFCFLDIRSPGLGDTAMYLCATSDQSAASNQPQHFGDGTRLSIL.

In its sample, this clone was seen once. This chain's CDR3 is CASSPIPTDTQYF. Written as DNA, the CDR3 is TGTGCCAGCAGTCCAATCCCCACAGATACGCAGTATTTT. The genes are TRBV27 and TRBJ2-3; D is unclear. V shed 5 bases and J shed 2 bases, with 8 bases lying between them. This CDR3 spans 13 amino acids. CDR1 MNHEY and CDR2 SMNVEV come from the germline V gene (reference sequence).

The chain couples TRBV5-1 to TRBJ1-5; D unclear. This CDR3 comprises 13 residues. The germline CDR1 and CDR2 sequences are SGHRS and YFSETQ. Between the trimmed V and J ends, which lost 0 bases and 4 bases, there was a span of 5 bases. CDR3 amino acids: CASSLAENQPQHF. CDR3 bases: TGCGCCAGCAGCTTGGCGGAGAATCAGCCCCAGCATTTT.

The chain has TRBV28 and TRBJ2-7; D call uncertain. The V end was cut by 3 bases, the J end by 0 bases, with 12 bases between. The germline CDR1 and CDR2 sequences are MDHEN and SYDVKM. This CDR3 region has 15 residues. The CDR3 here is CASSFWATSSYEQYF. DNA for the CDR3: TGTGCCAGCAGTTTTTGGGCAACGAGCTCCTACGAGCAGTACTTC.

The V and J genes are TRBV2 and TRBJ1-4; D possibly corresponds to TRBD1 (6 bases). V was cut by 10 bases and J by 8 bases, with 17 bases left in between. The CDR3 is 13 amino acids. Germline loops: CDR1 SNHLY, CDR2 FYNNEI. The CDR3 loop is CATHRVLQEKLFF. CDR3 coding DNA: TGTGCCACCCACAGGGTACTGCAGGAAAAACTGTTTTTT.

The chain is built from TRBV6-6 and TRBJ2-7, with TRBD1 as a possible D gene (6 bases). The CDR3 is 15 amino acids. Germline lookup yields CDR1 MNHNY and CDR2 SVGAGI (reference sequence). The ends were cut back, 3 bases at V and 3 bases at J, with 15 bases in the middle. The CDR3 protein is CASSYPRGSIYEQYF. The CDR3 DNA follows: TGTGCCAGCAGTTATCCCAGGGGTTCCATCTACGAGCAGTACTTC.

The V and J genes are TRBV4-1 and TRBJ2-7; a weak D match, TRBD1 (5 bases). Per germline, CDR1 MGHRA and CDR2 YSYEKL. Trimming took 3 bases from V and 3 from J, leaving 9 bases between them. This CDR3 is 13 amino acids long. Here the CDR3 reads CASSQTDFYEQYF. The CDR3 DNA follows: TGCGCCAGCAGCCAGACAGACTTCTACGAGCAGTACTTC.

In its sample, this clone was seen a few times. The chain employs TRBV28 and TRBJ1-2; 9 nucleotides match TRBD1. Germline V gene data show CDR1 as MDHEN and CDR2 as SYDVKM. Germline trimming cut 3 bases from V and 5 bases from J; bases unmatched to any gene: 1. This CDR3 is built from 13 residues. The CDR3 DNA reads as TGTGCCAGCAGTTTTGACAGGGGGTATGGCTACACCTTC. This gives the protein CASSFDRGYGYTF.

The genes are TRBV2 and TRBJ2-5; D possibly corresponds to TRBD1 (6 bases). Looked up from germline, CDR1 is SNHLY and CDR2 is FYNNEI. Trimming took 8 bases from V and 5 from J, leaving 9 bases between them. This CDR3 region has 11 residues. CDR3 amino acids: CASGRGETQYF. CDR3 nucleotide sequence: TGTGCCAGCGGCAGGGGTGAGACCCAGTACTTC.

The rearrangement links TRBV30 to TRBJ2-1, with D possibly being TRBD1 (6 bases). Germline V lookup: CDR1 GTSNPN, CDR2 SVGIG (reference sequence). This CDR3 is 11 amino acids long. V lost 4 bases and J lost 6, with 7 bases in between. In nucleotides, the CDR3 is TGTGCCTGGACAGGGGCCAATGAGCAGTTCTTC. Its protein is CAWTGANEQFF.

The rearrangement joins TRBV7-6 to TRBJ2-7; 10 bases are a match to TRBD2. The CDR3 has 13 residues. From germline, CDR1 is SGHVS and CDR2 FNYEAQ. V shed 8 bases, J shed 6 bases, and the junction held 7 bases outside the gene matches. The CDR3 spells CASAPAGGREQYF. The CDR3 region has the DNA TGTGCCAGCGCACCAGCGGGAGGGCGCGAGCAGTACTTC. Full variable domain (rest looked up from reference TRBV7-6 and TRBJ2-7): GAGVSQSPRYKVTKRGQDVALRCDPISGHVSLYWYRQALGQGPEFLTYFNYEAQQDKSGLPNDRFSAERPEGSISTLTIQRTEQRDSAMYRCASAPAGGREQYFGPGTRLTVT.

CDR3 in amino acids: CAWTKGRAWGYTF. The CDR3 DNA reads as TGTGCCTGGACTAAGGGCAGGGCATGGGGCTACACCTTC. The V gene is TRBV30, the J gene TRBJ1-2; D is perhaps TRBD1 (5 bases). The germline V gene encodes CDR1 GTSNPN and CDR2 SVGIG (reference sequence). The V gene lost 4 bases and the J gene lost 8 bases, with 17 bases spanning the gap. CDR3 length: 13 amino acids.

This clone was recorded a few times. For the CDR3, the DNA is TGTGCCAGTTTACGCGGGCAGTACTTC. Encoded protein: CASLRGQYF. The rearrangement joins TRBV19 to TRBJ2-7; D unresolved. The V end lost 8 bases, the J end lost 9 bases, and 8 bases lay between the germline ends. The CDR3 sequence is 9 residues long. From germline, CDR1 is LNHDA and CDR2 SQIVND (reference sequence).

The rearrangement links TRBV5-4 to TRBJ1-1, with D possibly matching TRBD1 (5 bases). V dropped 4 bases and J dropped 0 bases, with 13 bases sitting between them. From germline, CDR1 is SGHNT and CDR2 YYREEE (reference sequence). This CDR3 comprises 15 residues. The CDR3 nucleotides are TGTGCCAGCAGCCCCTGGGGGGACGTGAACACTGAAGCTTTCTTT. Translating it yields CASSPWGDVNTEAFF.